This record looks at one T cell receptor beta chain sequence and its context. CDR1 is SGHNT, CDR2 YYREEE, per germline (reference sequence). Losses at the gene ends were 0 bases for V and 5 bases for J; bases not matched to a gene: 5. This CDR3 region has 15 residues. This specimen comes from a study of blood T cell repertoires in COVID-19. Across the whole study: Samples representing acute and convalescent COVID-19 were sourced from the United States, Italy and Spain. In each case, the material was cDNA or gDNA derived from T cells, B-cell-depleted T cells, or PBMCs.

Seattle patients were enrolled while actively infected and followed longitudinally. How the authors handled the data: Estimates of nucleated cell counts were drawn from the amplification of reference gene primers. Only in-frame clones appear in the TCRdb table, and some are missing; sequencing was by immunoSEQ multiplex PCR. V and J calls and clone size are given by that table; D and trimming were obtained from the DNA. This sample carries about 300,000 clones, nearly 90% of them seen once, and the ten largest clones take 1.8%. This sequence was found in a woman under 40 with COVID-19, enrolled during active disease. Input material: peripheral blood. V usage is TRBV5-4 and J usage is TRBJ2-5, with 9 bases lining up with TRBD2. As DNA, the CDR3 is TGTGCCAGCAGCTTGGTGCGGGGGGGCCGGGAGACCCAGTACTTC. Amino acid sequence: CASSLVRGGRETQYF. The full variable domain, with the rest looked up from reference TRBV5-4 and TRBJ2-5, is ETGVTQSPTHLIKTRGQQVTLRCSSQSGHNTVSWYQQALGQGPQFIFQYYREEENGRGNFPPRFSGLQFPNYSSELNVNALELDDSALYLCASSLVRGGRETQYFGPGTRLLVL.